The rows below give T cell receptor beta chains drawn from one sample of a study of tumor T cells in aggressive B-cell lymphoma. Only in-frame clones appear in the TCRdb table, and some are missing; sequencing was by immunoSEQ multiplex PCR. The sample consists of 1,600 or so clones, roughly nine tenths of them appearing once. Sequenced material: tumor tissue. Receptors originate from an adult with diffuse large B cell lymphoma. Both conserved end residues are part of each CDR3. The D gene is left open where the match is weak. The listing skips clone size in some rows; elsewhere it reads once, few, many or a size class.

clone size: few
V gene: TRBV25-1
D gene: -
J gene: TRBJ2-3
CDR3 protein: CASSDPLRGTQYF
CDR3 DNA: TGTGCCAGCAGTGATCCCCTTCGGGGTACGCAGTATTTT

clone size: -
V gene: TRBV19
D gene: TRBD1
J gene: TRBJ1-6
CDR3 protein: CASRDRGPYNSPLHF
CDR3 DNA: TGTGCCAGCCGGGACAGGGGCCCCTATAATTCACCCCTCCACTTT

clone size: -
V gene: TRBV5-1
D gene: TRBD2
J gene: TRBJ2-7
CDR3 protein: CASTTVAGETHEQYF
CDR3 DNA: TGCGCCAGCACCACAGTAGCGGGAGAGACCCACGAGCAGTACTTC

clone size: -
V gene: TRBV9
D gene: -
J gene: TRBJ2-1
CDR3 protein: CASSVDRVTYNEQFF
CDR3 DNA: TGTGCCAGCAGCGTAGACAGGGTTACCTACAATGAGCAGTTCTTC

clone size: -
V gene: TRBV6-5
D gene: TRBD2
J gene: TRBJ2-5
CDR3 protein: CASSKLAGVGETQYF
CDR3 DNA: TGTGCCAGCAGCAAACTAGCGGGAGTTGGAGAGACCCAGTACTTC

clone size: -
V gene: TRBV30
D gene: -
J gene: TRBJ2-5
CDR3 protein: CAWSRRENGAETQYF
CDR3 DNA: TGTGCCTGGAGCCGCCGGGAGAACGGTGCCGAGACCCAGTACTTC

clone size: once
V gene: TRBV28
D gene: TRBD1
J gene: TRBJ1-4
CDR3 protein: CASSWGQAQEKLFF
CDR3 DNA: TGTGCCAGCAGTTGGGGACAGGCTCAAGAAAAACTGTTTTTT

clone size: -
V gene: TRBV9
D gene: TRBD1
J gene: TRBJ2-2
CDR3 protein: CASSVEQGVIGELFF
CDR3 DNA: TGTGCCAGCAGCGTAGAACAGGGGGTCATCGGGGAGCTGTTTTTT

clone size: -
V gene: TRBV18
D gene: TRBD2
J gene: TRBJ2-1
CDR3 protein: CASSPGVGGSLYNEQFF
CDR3 DNA: TGTGCCAGCTCACCGGGGGTAGGCGGGAGTCTGTACAATGAGCAGTTCTTC

clone size: -
V gene: TRBV6-5
D gene: -
J gene: TRBJ2-2
CDR3 protein: CASSYKMELTGKLFF
CDR3 DNA: TGTGCCAGCAGTTACAAGATGGAGCTCACCGGGAAGCTGTTTTTT

clone size: -
V gene: TRBV4-3
D gene: TRBD1
J gene: TRBJ2-1
CDR3 protein: CASSHRTGVEQFF
CDR3 DNA: TGCGCCAGCAGCCACAGAACAGGGGTTGAGCAGTTCTTC

clone size: -
V gene: TRBV14
D gene: TRBD2
J gene: TRBJ2-2
CDR3 protein: CASSQAPGGNTGELFF
CDR3 DNA: TGTGCCAGCAGCCAAGCTCCGGGAGGGAACACCGGGGAGCTGTTTTTT

clone size: -
V gene: TRBV29-1
D gene: -
J gene: TRBJ2-5
CDR3 protein: CSGSRAGAETQYF
CDR3 DNA: TGCAGCGGTTCCCGGGCGGGGGCGGAGACCCAGTACTTC

clone size: -
V gene: TRBV7-9
D gene: -
J gene: TRBJ1-1
CDR3 protein: CASSLGEDTEVFF
CDR3 DNA: TGTGCCAGCAGCTTAGGGGAGGACACTGAAGTTTTCTTT

clone size: -
V gene: TRBV15
D gene: -
J gene: TRBJ1-4
CDR3 protein: CATSRGRDEKLFF
CDR3 DNA: TGTGCCACCAGCAGAGGGAGGGACGAAAAACTGTTTTTT

clone size: -
V gene: TRBV2
D gene: -
J gene: TRBJ1-4
CDR3 protein: CASRWSESTNEKLFF
CDR3 DNA: TGTGCCAGCAGATGGAGTGAATCAACTAATGAAAAACTGTTTTTT

clone size: -
V gene: TRBV7-2
D gene: TRBD1
J gene: TRBJ2-1
CDR3 protein: CASSSWTGGDYNEQFF
CDR3 DNA: TGTGCCAGCAGCTCCTGGACAGGGGGCGACTACAATGAGCAGTTCTTC

clone size: -
V gene: TRBV5-1
D gene: -
J gene: TRBJ1-3
CDR3 protein: CASSLGERDGNTIYF
CDR3 DNA: TGCGCCAGCAGCTTGGGGGAGAGGGATGGAAACACCATATATTTT

clone size: -
V gene: TRBV19
D gene: -
J gene: TRBJ1-2
CDR3 protein: CASSIVQASYGYTF
CDR3 DNA: TGTGCCAGTAGTATAGTACAGGCGAGCTATGGCTACACCTTC

clone size: -
V gene: TRBV4-1
D gene: TRBD2
J gene: TRBJ2-7
CDR3 protein: CASSQEGLAGLYEQYF
CDR3 DNA: TGCGCCAGCAGCCAAGAGGGCCTAGCGGGGCTCTACGAGCAGTACTTC

clone size: -
V gene: TRBV29-1
D gene: TRBD1
J gene: TRBJ2-1
CDR3 protein: CSVEPRDRANQKFF
CDR3 DNA: TGCAGCGTTGAACCCCGGGACAGGGCGAACCAAAAGTTCTTC

clone size: -
V gene: TRBV29-1
D gene: -
J gene: TRBJ1-1
CDR3 protein: CSVETTGRF
CDR3 DNA: TGCAGCGTTGAAACGACAGGCCGCTTT

clone size: -
V gene: TRBV25-1
D gene: TRBD2
J gene: TRBJ2-3
CDR3 protein: CASSEWLAGGRSDTQYF
CDR3 DNA: TGTGCCAGCAGTGAATGGCTAGCGGGAGGTCGTTCAGATACGCAGTATTTT

clone size: -
V gene: TRBV15
D gene: -
J gene: TRBJ2-7
CDR3 protein: CATSREGALGYEQYF
CDR3 DNA: TGTGCCACCAGCAGAGAAGGGGCCTTGGGCTACGAGCAGTACTTC

clone size: -
V gene: TRBV7-8
D gene: TRBD1
J gene: TRBJ1-3
CDR3 protein: CASSPTGDRGGNTIYF
CDR3 DNA: TGTGCCAGCAGCCCGACAGGGGACAGGGGTGGAAACACCATATATTTT

clone size: -
V gene: TRBV7-6
D gene: -
J gene: TRBJ1-2
CDR3 protein: CASSPTAANYGYTF
CDR3 DNA: TGTGCCAGCAGCCCCACGGCGGCTAACTATGGCTACACCTTC

clone size: -
V gene: TRBV5-1
D gene: TRBD2
J gene: TRBJ2-1
CDR3 protein: CASSLDSGSYNEQFF
CDR3 DNA: TGCGCCAGCAGCTTGGACAGCGGGAGCTACAATGAGCAGTTCTTC

clone size: -
V gene: TRBV6-5
D gene: -
J gene: TRBJ2-3
CDR3 protein: CASYREYTDTQYF
CDR3 DNA: TGTGCCAGTTACAGGGAATACACAGATACGCAGTATTTT

clone size: -
V gene: TRBV4-3
D gene: -
J gene: TRBJ2-1
CDR3 protein: CASSQEWASFQFF
CDR3 DNA: TGCGCCAGCAGCCAAGAATGGGCTAGCTTCCAGTTCTTC

clone size: -
V gene: TRBV13
D gene: TRBD1
J gene: TRBJ1-2
CDR3 protein: CASSLGTGLGFGYTF
CDR3 DNA: TGTGCCAGCAGCTTGGGGACAGGGTTGGGTTTTGGCTACACCTTC

clone size: -
V gene: TRBV27
D gene: TRBD2
J gene: TRBJ2-4
CDR3 protein: CASSLSGGLAKNIQYF
CDR3 DNA: TGTGCCAGCAGTTTAAGCGGGGGGCTAGCCAAAAACATTCAGTACTTC

clone size: -
V gene: TRBV5-5
D gene: -
J gene: TRBJ1-3
CDR3 protein: CASSLGNRAIISGNTIYF
CDR3 DNA: TGTGCCAGCAGCTTGGGAAACAGGGCTATTATCTCTGGAAACACCATATATTTT

clone size: once
V gene: TRBV7-9
D gene: -
J gene: TRBJ2-2
CDR3 protein: CASPAGELFF
CDR3 DNA: TGTGCCAGCCCGGCCGGGGAGCTGTTTTTT

clone size: -
V gene: TRBV11-2
D gene: TRBD1
J gene: TRBJ2-7
CDR3 protein: CASSYGTGRVYEQYF
CDR3 DNA: TGTGCCAGCAGCTACGGGACAGGGAGGGTCTACGAGCAGTACTTC

clone size: -
V gene: TRBV4-2
D gene: -
J gene: TRBJ1-4
CDR3 protein: CASSLQGPPNEKLFF
CDR3 DNA: TGTGCCAGCAGCCTTCAGGGGCCCCCTAATGAAAAACTGTTTTTT

clone size: -
V gene: TRBV7-8
D gene: TRBD2
J gene: TRBJ2-3
CDR3 protein: CASSLGASGDTQYF
CDR3 DNA: TGTGCCAGCAGCTTAGGGGCTAGCGGGGATACGCAGTATTTT

clone size: -
V gene: TRBV19
D gene: TRBD2
J gene: TRBJ2-1
CDR3 protein: CASSITSGRAWEQFF
CDR3 DNA: TGTGCCAGTAGTATTACTAGCGGGAGGGCGTGGGAGCAGTTCTTC

clone size: -
V gene: TRBV18
D gene: TRBD2
J gene: TRBJ2-3
CDR3 protein: CASPPVSFSRGSTDTQYF
CDR3 DNA: TGTGCCAGCCCACCAGTCTCGTTCTCGCGGGGGAGCACAGATACGCAGTATTTT

clone size: -
V gene: TRBV5-1
D gene: TRBD2
J gene: TRBJ2-7
CDR3 protein: CASSFTTSGPTYEQYF
CDR3 DNA: TGCGCCAGCAGCTTTACGACTAGCGGGCCCACCTACGAGCAGTACTTC

clone size: -
V gene: TRBV5-1
D gene: -
J gene: TRBJ2-1
CDR3 protein: CASSFAFGLYNEQFF
CDR3 DNA: TGCGCCAGCAGCTTTGCTTTCGGTCTCTACAATGAGCAGTTCTTC

clone size: -
V gene: TRBV9
D gene: TRBD1
J gene: TRBJ1-1
CDR3 protein: CASSVGAGGNMNTEAFF
CDR3 DNA: TGTGCCAGCAGCGTAGGAGCAGGGGGTAACATGAACACTGAAGCTTTCTTT

clone size: -
V gene: TRBV7-9
D gene: -
J gene: TRBJ2-4
CDR3 protein: CASTPRGIAKNIQYF
CDR3 DNA: TGTGCCAGCACCCCCCGCGGTATAGCCAAAAACATTCAATACTTC

clone size: -
V gene: TRBV4-1
D gene: TRBD1
J gene: TRBJ2-5
CDR3 protein: CASSNPGQGGVGQETQYF
CDR3 DNA: TGCGCCAGCAGTAACCCGGGACAGGGAGGTGTGGGCCAAGAGACCCAGTACTTC

clone size: -
V gene: TRBV28
D gene: TRBD2
J gene: TRBJ2-7
CDR3 protein: CASSLGLAGGISYEQYF
CDR3 DNA: TGTGCCAGCAGTTTAGGCCTAGCGGGAGGGATCTCCTACGAGCAGTACTTC

clone size: once
V gene: TRBV4-3
D gene: TRBD2
J gene: TRBJ2-6
CDR3 protein: CASSQGGTTSGRAGANVLTF
CDR3 DNA: TGCGCCAGCAGCCAAGGGGGGACGACTAGCGGGAGGGCGGGGGCCAACGTCCTGACTTTC

clone size: -
V gene: TRBV25-1
D gene: -
J gene: TRBJ2-5
CDR3 protein: CASSLPAGGGETQYF
CDR3 DNA: TGTGCCAGCAGTTTACCGGCAGGTGGTGGGGAGACCCAGTACTTC

clone size: -
V gene: TRBV6-1
D gene: TRBD2
J gene: TRBJ2-4
CDR3 protein: CASSEGGLAVAKNIQYF
CDR3 DNA: TGTGCCAGCAGTGAAGGGGGACTAGCGGTAGCCAAAAACATTCAGTACTTC

clone size: -
V gene: TRBV5-1
D gene: TRBD2
J gene: TRBJ2-4
CDR3 protein: CASSLASGNIQYF
CDR3 DNA: TGCGCCAGCAGCTTGGCTAGCGGAAACATTCAGTACTTC

clone size: -
V gene: TRBV30
D gene: -
J gene: TRBJ1-1
CDR3 protein: CAWSTGPGAFF
CDR3 DNA: TGTGCCTGGAGCACTGGTCCCGGGGCTTTCTTT

clone size: -
V gene: TRBV19
D gene: -
J gene: TRBJ1-5
CDR3 protein: CASSGGAYSNQPQHF
CDR3 DNA: TGTGCCAGTAGTGGCGGGGCGTATAGCAATCAGCCCCAGCATTTT

clone size: -
V gene: TRBV2
D gene: -
J gene: TRBJ2-7
CDR3 protein: CASSGVDSRYEQYF
CDR3 DNA: TGTGCCAGCAGTGGAGTCGACTCTAGATACGAGCAGTACTTC

clone size: -
V gene: TRBV5-1
D gene: TRBD1
J gene: TRBJ1-2
CDR3 protein: CASRTGTGGGYGYTF
CDR3 DNA: TGCGCCAGCAGAACCGGGACAGGGGGGGGCTATGGCTACACCTTC

clone size: -
V gene: TRBV30
D gene: TRBD1
J gene: TRBJ1-1
CDR3 protein: CAWAGTGGRTEAFF
CDR3 DNA: TGTGCCTGGGCCGGGACAGGGGGCAGGACTGAAGCTTTCTTT

clone size: -
V gene: TRBV4-3
D gene: TRBD2
J gene: TRBJ2-2
CDR3 protein: CASSQDRLAGYTGELFF
CDR3 DNA: TGCGCCAGCAGCCAAGATCGACTAGCGGGATACACCGGGGAGCTGTTTTTT

clone size: -
V gene: TRBV30
D gene: -
J gene: TRBJ1-1
CDR3 protein: CAWSVSSYTEAFF
CDR3 DNA: TGTGCCTGGAGTGTATCAAGCTACACTGAAGCTTTCTTT

clone size: -
V gene: TRBV30
D gene: TRBD1
J gene: TRBJ2-1
CDR3 protein: CAWSADRGHYNEQFF
CDR3 DNA: TGTGCCTGGAGTGCGGACAGGGGGCACTACAATGAGCAGTTCTTC

clone size: -
V gene: TRBV19
D gene: -
J gene: TRBJ1-2
CDR3 protein: CASSMAGASYGYTF
CDR3 DNA: TGTGCCAGTAGTATGGCAGGGGCGTCCTATGGCTACACCTTC

clone size: few
V gene: TRBV27
D gene: -
J gene: TRBJ1-4
CDR3 protein: CASGGTATNEKLFF
CDR3 DNA: TGTGCCAGCGGAGGGACGGCAACTAATGAAAAACTGTTTTTT

clone size: -
V gene: TRBV19
D gene: TRBD1
J gene: TRBJ2-1
CDR3 protein: CASRDRGYNEQFF
CDR3 DNA: TGTGCCAGTAGGGACAGGGGCTACAATGAGCAGTTCTTC

clone size: -
V gene: TRBV25-1
D gene: -
J gene: TRBJ2-7
CDR3 protein: CASSDPGTEQYF
CDR3 DNA: TGTGCCAGCAGTGATCCGGGTACCGAGCAGTACTTC